This is a list of T cell receptor beta chains from one sample in a study of blood T cell repertoires in COVID-19. Sequencing used immunoSEQ multiplex PCR; TCRdb keeps in-frame clones, though not all of them. In the table there are a few hundred thousand clones, just under 90% of which are singletons. What was sequenced was PBMCs or T cells enriched from blood (not recorded which). These receptors were obtained from a woman aged 25 to 39 who had recovered from COVID-19. The CDR3 runs from the conserved cysteine through the conserved F or W. Fields, in order: V gene, D gene, CDR3 length, J gene, CDR3 protein, CDR3 DNA. The D gene is left open where the match is weak.

v_gene: TRBV4-1
d_gene: TRBD1
len: 15
j_gene: TRBJ1-2
CDR3aa: CASSQVGTGVYGYTF
CDR3nt: TGCGCCAGCAGCCAAGTAGGGACAGGAGTCTATGGCTACACCTTC

v_gene: TRBV4-2
d_gene: .
len: 14
j_gene: TRBJ1-2
CDR3aa: CASSQEQGAGGYTF
CDR3nt: TGTGCCAGCAGCCAAGAACAGGGTGCCGGCGGCTACACCTTC

v_gene: TRBV4-3
d_gene: TRBD2
len: 15
j_gene: TRBJ2-3
CDR3aa: CASSLTTSGGDTQYF
CDR3nt: TGCGCCAGCAGCTTGACGACTAGCGGGGGAGATACGCAGTATTTT

v_gene: TRBV6-2/TRBV6-3
d_gene: TRBD1
len: 15
j_gene: TRBJ1-5
CDR3aa: CASSSSRQGNQPQHF
CDR3nt: TGTGCCAGCAGTTCTAGTCGACAGGGGAATCAGCCCCAGCATTTT

v_gene: TRBV10-3
d_gene: TRBD2
len: 14
j_gene: TRBJ2-3
CDR3aa: CAIRETSNTDTQYF
CDR3nt: TGTGCCATCCGGGAGACTAGCAACACAGATACGCAGTATTTT

v_gene: TRBV3-1/TRBV3-2
d_gene: TRBD1
len: 15
j_gene: TRBJ2-7
CDR3aa: CASSQPAGTGVVQYF
CDR3nt: TGTGCCAGCAGCCAACCGGCCGGGACAGGGGTGGTGCAGTACTTC

v_gene: TRBV7-6
d_gene: TRBD2
len: 16
j_gene: TRBJ2-1
CDR3aa: CASSHPSGSTYNEQFF
CDR3nt: TGTGCCAGCAGCCATCCTAGCGGCAGCACTTACAATGAGCAGTTCTTC

v_gene: TRBV4-1
d_gene: TRBD1
len: 15
j_gene: TRBJ2-1
CDR3aa: CASSQGQGVYNEQFF
CDR3nt: TGCGCCAGCAGCCAAGGGCAGGGGGTTTACAATGAGCAGTTCTTC

v_gene: TRBV5-4
d_gene: TRBD1
len: 16
j_gene: TRBJ1-5
CDR3aa: CASSLRGQGSNQPQHF
CDR3nt: TGTGCCAGCAGCTTAAGGGGACAGGGTAGCAATCAGCCCCAGCATTTT

v_gene: TRBV19
d_gene: TRBD1
len: 13
j_gene: TRBJ2-3
CDR3aa: CASATGAADTQYF
CDR3nt: TGTGCCAGTGCTACAGGGGCAGCAGATACGCAGTATTTT

v_gene: TRBV30
d_gene: .
len: 15
j_gene: TRBJ1-1
CDR3aa: CAWSGWADKNTEAFF
CDR3nt: TGTGCCTGGAGCGGTTGGGCCGACAAGAACACTGAAGCTTTCTTT